The 3 T cell receptor beta chains below come from one sample, sequenced in a study of CD8 T cells in Susac syndrome. Random-hexamer reverse transcription was applied to about 0.5 to 1 ug RNA. TCRdb re-derived calls from the immunoSEQ multiplex PCR reads in MiXCR, one entry per CDR3 protein. The table has under 200,000 distinct CDR3 sequences, 90% to 95% seen once; the top ten hold over 0.075%. Source material: CD4+ T cells from PBMCs. Every receptor here comes from a human donor with Susac syndrome.

DNA for the CDR3: TGTGCCAGCAGCTTGACCGGACCTACCGAGCAGTACTTC. Translation: CASSLTGPTEQYF. The chain couples TRBV5-4 to TRBJ2-7; D unresolved. V lost 1 base, J lost 6 bases, and 11 bases lay in between. This CDR3 has 13 residues. Germline V gene data show CDR1 as SGHNT and CDR2 as YYREEE (reference sequence).

V gene TRBV12-3 or TRBV12-4 combines with J gene TRBJ2-7, with D hard to call. CDR3 length: 13 amino acids. V lost 2 bases and J 8 bases, leaving 13 bases between the germline ends. The CDR3 DNA follows: TGTGCCAGCAGTTTACCCCCTACCGGCCAGCAGTACTTC. Its translation: CASSLPPTGQQYF.

The genes are TRBV20-1 and TRBJ2-2, with 8 bases matching TRBD1. From germline, CDR1 is DFQATT and CDR2 SNEGSKA (reference sequence). V shed 5 bases, J shed 0 bases, and the junction held 5 bases outside the gene matches. This CDR3 has 15 amino acids. The DNA of the CDR3 is TGCAGTGCTGCTTGGACAGGGTCGAACACCGGGGAGCTGTTTTTT. Translated, it gives CSAAWTGSNTGELFF.